This record concerns one T cell receptor beta chain sequence. Germline assignment: CDR1 MDHEN and CDR2 SYDVKM. Trimming took off 2 bases at V and 2 bases at J, with 6 bases between the two ends. The CDR3 consists of 13 residues. Generated by immunoSEQ multiplex PCR, the TCRdb table keeps only in-frame clones and is missing some. The table includes 350,000 to 400,000 clones, 89% detected once. The entry originates in a study of blood T cell repertoires in COVID-19. The chain employs TRBV28 and TRBJ1-1; D is possibly TRBD1 (5 bases). The sequence came from a young woman with COVID-19, enrolled during active disease. Sequenced sample: peripheral blood. The CDR3 reads CASSLRGNTEAFF. The CDR3, as DNA: TGTGCCAGCAGTTTAAGGGGAAACACTGAAGCTTTCTTT.